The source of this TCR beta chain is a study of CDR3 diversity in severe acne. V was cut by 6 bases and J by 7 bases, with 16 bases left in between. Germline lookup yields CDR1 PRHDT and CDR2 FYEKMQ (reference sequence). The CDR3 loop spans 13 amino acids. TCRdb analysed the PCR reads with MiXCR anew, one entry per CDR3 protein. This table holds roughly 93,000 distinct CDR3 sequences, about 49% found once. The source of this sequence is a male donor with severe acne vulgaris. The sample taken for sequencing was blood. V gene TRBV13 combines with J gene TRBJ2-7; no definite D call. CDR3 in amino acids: CASSFGPNREQYF. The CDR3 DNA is TGTGCCAGCAGTTTCGGACCTAACCGGGAGCAGTACTTC.